This paragraph covers one T cell receptor (beta chain) sequence. Its antigen remains unknown. Profiled with immunoSEQ multiplex PCR; TCRdb holds only in-frame clones, not every one. The sample has over 25,000 clones; around 76% are singletons. The CDR3 runs to 15 residues. V shed 5 bases, J shed 4 bases, and the junction held 6 bases outside the gene matches. The V gene's germline CDR1 is KGHSH and CDR2 LQKENI. The data were obtained in a study of neoadjuvant nivolumab and ipilimumab in lung cancer. Whole-study findings and limits: Higher pretherapy blood TCR richness went with higher resected-tumor richness. Compared with tumor-adjacent uninvolved lung, resected tumors showed greater richness and clonality. Only two of four nivolumab-treated tumors gained richness and clonality by surgery.

The sequence came from an adult with non-small cell lung cancer. The source material was tumor tissue, sampled after neoadjuvant nivolumab, alone or with ipilimumab, at or shortly before surgery. The chain recombines TRBV18 with TRBJ1-1, with 11 bases that match TRBD1. DNA for the CDR3: TGTGCCAGCTCAATCGGACAGGGGGCGGCCACTGAAGCTTTCTTT. This translates into CASSIGQGAATEAFF.